The 12 T cell receptor beta chains listed next were all sequenced from one sample in a study of cytomegalovirus exposure and HLA in healthy donors. PCR used 60 Vbeta primers and 13 Jbeta primers. Here immunoSEQ multiplex PCR was the method, and the copy in TCRdb shows in-frame clones only, minus some. The sample includes about 140,000 clones, roughly four fifths of them seen just once. Input material: PBMCs. The receptor source for this set is a young man in good health and CMV-seropositive.

V usage is TRBV5-8 and J usage is TRBJ2-7; perhaps TRBD1 as D (5 bases). The CDR3 is 13 residues long. Deletions cut 7 bases from V and 6 bases from J, with 17 bases between. CDR1 is SGHTS, CDR2 YDEGEE, per germline. The CDR3 reads CASGVGGQGEQYF. CDR3 nucleotide sequence: TGTGCCAGCGGGGTTGGCGGCCAGGGCGAGCAGTACTTC. The variable domain in full, with the rest retrieved from reference TRBV5-8 and TRBJ2-7, is EAGVTQSPTHLIKTRGQQATLRCSPISGHTSVYWYQQALGLGLQFLLWYDEGEERNRGNFPPRFSGRQFPNYSSELNVNALELEDSALYLCASGVGGQGEQYFGPGTRLTVT.

This sequence joins TRBV5-4 and TRBJ2-1; unclear D gene. CDR1 is SGHNT and CDR2 is YYREEE in the germline V gene (reference sequence). This CDR3 spans 15 amino acids. Trimming cost V 0 bases and J 0 bases, with 7 bases left between them. The CDR3 bases are TGTGCCAGCAGCTTGGGAACGAGCTCCTACAATGAGCAGTTCTTC. Its protein product is CASSLGTSSYNEQFF.

The V call is TRBV7-8, the J call TRBJ2-2; possibly TRBD1 for D (6 bases). The V end was cut by 5 bases, the J end by 0 bases, with 10 bases between. Germline V lookup: CDR1 SGHVS, CDR2 FQNEAQ. The CDR3 extends over 15 amino acids. The CDR3 DNA follows: TGTGCCAGCAGCCCTAGGACAGCGAACACCGGGGAGCTGTTTTTT. It is translated as CASSPRTANTGELFF.

The gene calls are TRBV6-1 and TRBJ2-7; tentatively, D is TRBD2 (5 bases). CDR1 is MNHNS and CDR2 is SASEGT in the germline V gene. The V and J ends lost 1 base and 1 base respectively, with 8 bases between them. This CDR3 spans 14 amino acids. CDR3 nucleotides: TGTGCCAGCAGTGAAGAGCGGTATTCCTACGAGCAGTACTTC. As protein: CASSEERYSYEQYF.

V usage is TRBV18 and J usage is TRBJ1-2; 7 bases map to TRBD1. Germline values: CDR1 KGHSH, CDR2 LQKENI. The CDR3 runs to 16 residues. The V gene end was trimmed by 3 bases and the J gene end by 4 bases; junction bases not matched to a gene: 11. The DNA of the CDR3 is TGTGCCAGCTCACCTTTGGAGGGGGCCGGGGTCTATGGCTACACCTTC. Translated: CASSPLEGAGVYGYTF.

The chain has TRBV11-2 and TRBJ2-1; perhaps TRBD2 as D (6 bases). CDR1 and CDR2 from the germline V gene are SGHAT and FQNNGV. The CDR3 loop spans 15 amino acids. The germline V and J ends were trimmed by 10 bases and 0 bases, with 16 bases remaining between them. The DNA of the CDR3 is TGTGCCACCAAAATTGCGGGGAGCTCCTACAATGAGCAGTTCTTC. Its protein product is CATKIAGSSYNEQFF.

The V gene is TRBV6-6, the J gene TRBJ1-6; D call uncertain. CDR1 MNHNY and CDR2 SVGAGI come from the germline V gene (reference sequence). The CDR3 spans 13 residues. The V gene lost 5 bases and the J gene lost 7 bases, with 9 bases spanning the gap. The CDR3 protein is CASSKARNSPLHF. Here the CDR3 DNA reads TGTGCCAGCAGTAAAGCCCGGAATTCACCCCTCCACTTT.

V gene TRBV7-9 combines with J gene TRBJ1-4; unclear D gene. The CDR3 totals 14 residues. V shed 5 bases and J shed 7 bases, with 14 bases lying between them. Looked up from germline, CDR1 is SEHNR and CDR2 is FQNEAQ (reference sequence). This CDR3 is CASSPAVGSEKLFF. DNA of the CDR3: TGTGCCAGCAGCCCCGCGGTGGGGAGTGAAAAACTGTTTTTT. The whole variable domain, remainder taken from reference TRBV7-9 and TRBJ1-4, is DTGVSQNPRHKITKRGQNVTFRCDPISEHNRLYWYRQTLGQGPEFLTYFQNEAQLEKSRLLSDRFSAERPKGSFSTLEIQRTEQGDSAMYLCASSPAVGSEKLFFGSGTQLSVL.

The chain links TRBV4-2 to TRBJ2-7; no clear D gene. CDR3 size: 12 residues. Germline loops: CDR1 LGHNA, CDR2 YNFKEQ. V was cut by 6 bases and J by 5 bases, with 11 bases left in between. DNA for the CDR3: TGTGCCAGCAGTCGACATTCCGACGAGCAGTACTTC. Translated, it gives CASSRHSDEQYF.

J is TRBJ1-4 and V is TRBV9; tentatively, D is TRBD1 (5 bases). The CDR3 spans 17 residues. The V end was cut by 4 bases, the J end by 5 bases, with 21 bases between. From germline, CDR1 is SGDLS and CDR2 YYNGEE. The CDR3: CASSTDVRQPTNEKLFF. Here the CDR3 DNA reads TGTGCCAGCAGCACCGACGTACGACAGCCGACCAATGAAAAACTGTTTTTT.

The J gene is TRBJ2-3, the V gene TRBV27; 12 bases line up with TRBD2. Germline V lookup: CDR1 MNHEY, CDR2 SMNVEV (reference sequence). This CDR3 is built from 17 residues. Germline trimming cut 4 bases from V and 6 bases from J; bases unmatched to any gene: 11. The CDR3 DNA sequence: TGTGCCAGCAGTTCAACTACTAGCGGGAGGTGGGCGGATACGCAGTATTTT. As protein: CASSSTTSGRWADTQYF.

J is TRBJ1-5 and V is TRBV28; 9 nucleotides agree with TRBD1. The CDR3 has 14 amino acids. In germline, CDR1 is MDHEN, CDR2 SYDVKM. V was pared by 5 bases and J by 6 bases, with 5 bases of the junction left unmatched. Here the CDR3 reads CASSPTGGSQPQHF. For the CDR3, the DNA is TGTGCCAGCAGTCCTACAGGGGGCAGTCAGCCCCAGCATTTT.